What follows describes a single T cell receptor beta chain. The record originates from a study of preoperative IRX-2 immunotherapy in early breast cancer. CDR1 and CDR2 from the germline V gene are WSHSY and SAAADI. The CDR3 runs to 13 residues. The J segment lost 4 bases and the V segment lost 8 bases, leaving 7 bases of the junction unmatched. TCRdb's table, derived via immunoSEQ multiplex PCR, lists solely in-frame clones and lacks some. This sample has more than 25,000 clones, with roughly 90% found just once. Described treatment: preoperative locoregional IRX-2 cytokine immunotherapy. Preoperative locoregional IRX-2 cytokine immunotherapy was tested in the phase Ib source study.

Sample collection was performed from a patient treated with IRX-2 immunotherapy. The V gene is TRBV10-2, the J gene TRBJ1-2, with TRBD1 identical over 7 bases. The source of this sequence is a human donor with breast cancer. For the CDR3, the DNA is TGCGCCAGCGCGGGACAGACCTCCTATGGCTACACCTTC. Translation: CASAGQTSYGYTF.